This T cell receptor (beta chain) was identified in a study of human T cells and chemical hapten exposure. This CDR3 is built from 17 residues. Germline CDR1 reads SGHAT; CDR2 reads FQDESV (reference sequence). Notes on this clonotype: Its antigen remains unidentified. This may stem from a read error, because a much larger clone lies one nucleotide away.

Time point defined: patch test 3, about 24 weeks after DPC sensitization. The treatment denotes: therapeutic diphenylcyclopropenone sensitization with weekly scalp DPC. General study findings and limits: The number of TCRs over 1 in 1000 frequency stayed unchanged after DPC.

Each CDR3 protein gets one entry after TCRdb re-called the RACE reads with MiXCR. The table shows fewer than 200,000 distinct CDR3 sequences, with 25% to 30% occurring only once. Sequenced here: whole blood, sampled in connection with sensitization to the hapten diphenylcyclopropenone (DPC). The sequence came from a woman under 30 with alopecia areata. Some clones in this sample may be carry-over from other donors' samples. The chain employs TRBV11-1 and TRBJ2-3; D unresolved. The CDR3 DNA reads TGTGTCAGCAGCTTAGTCGGTTCACCCGTTTTTGGAGATACGCAGTATTTT. The encoded protein is CVSSLVGSPVFGDTQYF.